This TCR beta chain came from a study of early T cells in non-severe SARS-CoV-2 infection. Broader study findings: Matching against VDJdb likely underestimated virus-specific expansions, favoring anti-spike CD8.

This clonotype showed up just a few times. Its specificity is not known. Molecules of cDNA were individually given unique molecular identifiers that were attached to them. TCRdb reanalysed the 5' RACE reads using MiXCR and keeps one entry per CDR3 protein. Here the sample spans about 70,000 distinct CDR3 sequences, about 5% being singletons. Trimming removed 5 bases from V and 0 bases from J, with 11 bases in between. The CDR3 extends over 15 amino acids. Looked up from germline, CDR1 is SNHLY and CDR2 is FYNNEI. The chain links TRBV2 to TRBJ2-1, with D possibly being TRBD1 (6 bases). The receptor was isolated from an adult who was a healthcare worker with PCR-confirmed SARS-CoV-2 infection or an uninfected control (not recorded which). Sequencing was performed on whole blood, taken at baseline. CDR3 sequence (DNA): TGTGCCAGCAGTTCCACAGGGAGCTCCTACAATGAGCAGTTCTTC. This sequence encodes CASSSTGSSYNEQFF.